The 31 T cell receptor beta chains listed next were all sequenced from one sample in a study of T cells in Graves' hyperthyroidism and ophthalmopathy. Researchers took RNA transcripts and amplified the TCR beta CDR3 regions from them. The study used the HTBI primer set for a first-round RT-PCR of the TCR CDR3. MiXCR, applied by TCRdb to the multiplex PCR reads, yields one record per CDR3 protein. The table records some 50,000 distinct CDR3 sequences, around 48% of them present only once. Sample: blood. These receptors were obtained from a woman between 45 and 65 years old with Graves' ophthalmopathy.

The chain combines TRBV12-3 or TRBV12-4 with TRBJ2-3, with D perhaps being TRBD1 or TRBD2 (6 bases each). V dropped 1 base and J dropped 4 bases, with 18 bases sitting between them. The CDR3 loop spans 17 amino acids. The CDR3 coding sequence is TGTGCCAGCAGTTTAGGGGGGGCAGGGGTAGGAGCAGATACGCAGTATTTT. It encodes CASSLGGAGVGADTQYF.

This clonotype was seen many times. The chain combines TRBV9 with TRBJ2-1, with 11 bases identical to TRBD2. Germline trimming cut 4 bases from V and 6 bases from J; bases unmatched to any gene: 3. The CDR3 runs 14 residues. In germline, CDR1 is SGDLS, CDR2 YYNGEE. Written as DNA, the CDR3 is TGTGCCAGCAGCAGTAGCGGGAGGGCCAATGAGCAGTTCTTC. This translates into CASSSSGRANEQFF.

Points on this clonotype: A read error is possible here, since a much larger clone lies one base away. The gene calls are TRBV12-3 or TRBV12-4 and TRBJ2-2; tentatively, D is TRBD2 (6 bases). The CDR3 consists of 13 residues. The CDR3 loop is CARSLDGRGELFF. In DNA, the CDR3 is TGTGCCCGCAGTTTAGACGGGAGAGGGGAGCTGTTTTTT.

There are many counts of this clonotype. This sequence joins TRBV20-1 and TRBJ2-7; 7 positions agree with TRBD1. The CDR3 length is 13 residues. Germline assignment: CDR1 DFQATT and CDR2 SNEGSKA (reference sequence). After removal of 0 bases from V and 3 bases from J, the junction contained 2 bases not matched to a gene. CDR3 protein: CSAREGTVYEQYF. CDR3 in DNA: TGCAGTGCTAGAGAGGGGACAGTCTACGAGCAGTACTTC.

This clonotype occurred many times. The genes are TRBV5-1 and TRBJ2-2; the D is unclear. The CDR3 spans 15 residues. V was pared by 0 bases and J by 1 base, with 7 bases between. The germline CDR1 and CDR2 sequences are SGHRS and YFSETQ. This chain's CDR3 is CASSLGGLNTGELFF. In DNA form, the CDR3 reads TGCGCCAGCAGCTTGGGGGGATTGAACACCGGGGAGCTGTTTTTT.

This clonotype was observed many times. The chain couples TRBV6-6 to TRBJ1-4; no reliable D call. Germline V gene sequence: CDR1 MNHNY, CDR2 SVGAGI (reference sequence). The CDR3 has 15 amino acids. The ends were cut back, 2 bases at V and 3 bases at J, with 10 bases in the middle. The CDR3 DNA reads TGTGCCAGCAGTTACCTCCACACCTCTAATGAAAAACTGTTTTTT. Translating gives CASSYLHTSNEKLFF.

This clonotype is medium-sized by share. In DNA form, the CDR3 reads TGCAGTGCTAGTGTTAGCGACTACAATGAGCAGTTCTTC. Translated, it gives CSASVSDYNEQFF. This chain uses TRBV20-1 with TRBJ2-1, with a possible D match to TRBD2 (5 bases). Germline CDR1 reads DFQATT; CDR2 reads SNEGSKA (reference sequence). Trimming pared 3 bases from V and 3 bases from J, leaving 9 bases between. This CDR3 region has 13 residues.

Concerning this clonotype: One junction end disagrees with the germline gene, perhaps due to a read error. The V call is TRBV9, the J call TRBJ2-5; no firm D call. Germline CDR1 is SGDLS and CDR2 is YYNGEE. The length of the CDR3 is 15 residues. The CDR3 region has the DNA TGTGCCATCAGCGTAGACCCGATAGGGAAAGAGACCCAGTACTTC. Amino acid sequence: CAISVDPIGKETQYF.

V is TRBV5-1 and J is TRBJ2-7; 7 nucleotides align to TRBD2. Unmatched junction bases numbered 4, after V lost 4 bases and J lost 0 bases. CDR1 is SGHRS and CDR2 is YFSETQ in the germline V gene. This CDR3 has 14 amino acids. The CDR3 region is CASSGEGSSYEQYF. CDR3 nucleotide sequence: TGCGCCAGCAGCGGGGAGGGGAGCTCCTACGAGCAGTACTTC.

This clonotype was seen ten or more times. This chain uses TRBV5-1 with TRBJ2-1; 7 bases match TRBD2. This CDR3 comprises 13 residues. CDR1 SGHRS and CDR2 YFSETQ come from the germline V gene. J lost 6 bases, V lost 1 base, and 1 base had no gene match. CDR3 nucleotide sequence: TGCGCCAGCAGCTTGCTAGCGGTCAATGAGCAGTTCTTC. Translation gives CASSLLAVNEQFF.

This clonotype was detected only a few times. This chain uses TRBV6-1 with TRBJ2-3, with 13 bases fitting TRBD2. Germline V gene data show CDR1 as MNHNS and CDR2 as SASEGT. The CDR3 runs to 19 residues. The J segment lost 6 bases and the V segment lost 7 bases, leaving 19 bases of the junction unmatched. CDR3 residues: CASTRMAVPGLAGTDTQYF. The CDR3 DNA reads TGTGCCAGCACTAGAATGGCAGTACCGGGACTAGCGGGGACGGATACGCAGTATTTT.

This clonotype has a handful of counts. V usage is TRBV2 and J usage is TRBJ2-5; 10 bases are a match to TRBD1. V shed 6 bases and J 6 bases; nucleotides not matched to a gene: 4. The CDR3 spans 13 residues. From germline, CDR1 is SNHLY and CDR2 FYNNEI. CDR3 in amino acids: CASRGTGVKTQYF. CDR3 nucleotides: TGTGCCAGCAGGGGGACAGGGGTAAAGACCCAGTACTTC.

The sample holds many counts of this clonotype. This rearrangement joins TRBV5-5 to TRBJ1-1; D perhaps matches TRBD1 (6 bases). The CDR3 has 14 amino acids. V was cut by 3 bases and J by 1 base, with 10 bases left in between. The V gene's germline CDR1 is SGHKS and CDR2 YYEKEE (reference sequence). The CDR3 coding sequence is TGTGCCAGCAGCTCTCCGGGACAGAACACTGAAGCTTTCTTT. Its translation is CASSSPGQNTEAFF. Looking up the rest from reference TRBV5-5 and TRBJ1-1 gives the full variable domain: DAGVTQSPTHLIKTRGQQVTLRCSPISGHKSVSWYQQVLGQGPQFIFQYYEKEERGRGNFPDRFSARQFPNYSSELNVNALLLGDSALYLCASSSPGQNTEAFFGQGTRLTVV.

This clonotype has a count of ten or more. The V gene is TRBV6-5, the J gene TRBJ2-2, with no clear D. V lost 2 bases and J 3 bases, leaving 4 bases between the germline ends. The CDR3 sequence is 13 residues long. The germline V gene has CDR1 MNHEY and CDR2 SVGAGI. The CDR3 reads CASSYAHTGELFF. CDR3 nucleotide sequence: TGTGCCAGCAGTTACGCCCACACCGGGGAGCTGTTTTTT.

This clonotype was picked up many times. The genes are TRBV7-6 and TRBJ2-7; TRBD2 might be the D (7 bases). Germline V CDR1 and CDR2: SGHVS, FNYEAQ. V dropped 2 bases and J dropped 7 bases, with 18 bases sitting between them. CDR3 length: 15 residues. Here the CDR3 DNA reads TGTGCCAGCAGCTTAAGGGGCGGGGGCCCCGGGGAGCAGTACTTC. It codes for CASSLRGGGPGEQYF.

This clonotype has more than one count but fewer than ten. The chain couples TRBV6-2 or TRBV6-3 to TRBJ2-2, with D maybe TRBD1 (6 bases). V lost 7 bases to trimming and J lost 0 bases, with 12 bases between them. The CDR3 is made up of 15 amino acids. The germline CDR1 and CDR2 sequences are MNHEY and SVGEGT. The CDR3 region has the DNA TGTGCCAGCACCCGACAGGTTGCGAACACCGGGGAGCTGTTTTTT. Translation: CASTRQVANTGELFF.

This clonotype has at least ten counts. In DNA, the CDR3 is TGTGCCAGCAGTGACCGGGTCTCCTACGAGCAGTACTTC. Its protein product is CASSDRVSYEQYF. The chain couples TRBV2 to TRBJ2-7; D unclear. The V and J ends lost 3 bases and 0 bases respectively, with 6 bases between them. Germline CDR1 is SNHLY and CDR2 is FYNNEI. CDR3 length: 13 residues.

This rearrangement joins TRBV7-2 to TRBJ2-7; 14 bases fit TRBD2. CDR1 and CDR2 (germline): SGHTA, FQGNSA. The CDR3 sequence is 15 residues long. Trimming cost V 5 bases and J 9 bases; bases outside gene matches: 9. The CDR3 is CASSARGLAGEGQYF. Here the CDR3 DNA reads TGTGCCAGCAGCGCAAGGGGACTAGCGGGGGAAGGGCAGTACTTC.

This clonotype was observed many times. The rearrangement uses TRBV7-2 and TRBJ2-7, with D perhaps matching TRBD1 or TRBD2 (6 bases each). There are 14 residues in the CDR3. The ends were cut back, 5 bases at V and 3 bases at J, with 14 bases in the middle. Germline CDR1 reads SGHTA; CDR2 reads FQGNSA. The CDR3, as DNA: TGTGCCAGCAGCAGAGGGGGGCAGATCTACGAGCAGTACTTC. This encodes CASSRGGQIYEQYF.

The V and J genes are TRBV9 and TRBJ2-7; possibly TRBD2 for D (6 bases). CDR1 and CDR2 (germline): SGDLS, YYNGEE. The V end was cut by 4 bases, the J end by 7 bases, with 18 bases between. The CDR3 contains 14 residues. The CDR3 here is CASSLSGRAGEQYF. CDR3 nucleotide sequence: TGTGCCAGCAGCCTTAGCGGACGGGCGGGGGAGCAGTACTTC.

The J gene is TRBJ2-6, the V gene TRBV12-2; the table's D call TRBD1 went unverified against the DNA. TRBV12-2 corresponds to a pseudogene. The CDR3 is 18 residues long. DNA of the CDR3: TGTGCAAGTCGCAACCGGGACAGGGGACGATCTGGGGCCAACGTCCTGACTTTC. As protein: CASRNRDRGRSGANVLTF.

This clonotype rates as medium-sized. This chain uses TRBV19 with TRBJ1-6; no clear D gene. The CDR3 extends over 14 amino acids. CDR1 and CDR2 from the germline V gene are LNHDA and SQIVND (reference sequence). V lost 4 bases, J lost 8 bases, and 12 bases lay in between. The CDR3 nucleotides are TGTGCCAGTAGTAGGCAGGAAGACTATTCACCCCTCCACTTT. Translating gives CASSRQEDYSPLHF.

This clonotype was counted only a few times. V gene TRBV18 combines with J gene TRBJ2-3; unclear D gene. V gave up 6 bases and J gave up 1 base, with 14 bases separating them. The CDR3 length is 15 residues. Looked up from germline, CDR1 is KGHSH and CDR2 is LQKENI. CDR3 sequence (DNA): TGTGCCAGCTCGCCCCGGGCCTGGGGCACAGATACGCAGTATTTT. The encoded protein is CASSPRAWGTDTQYF.

Remarks on this clonotype: This CDR3 fails to terminate in the conserved phenylalanine or tryptophan, so it likely reflects a read error. No DNA is shown, since the ends of the CDR3 on it are uncertain; the CDR3 is the one TCRdb lists. The rearrangement links TRBV12-3 or TRBV12-4 to TRBJ2-2. The CDR3 numbers 12 amino acids, ends counted. The CDR3 sequence: CASSFLTGELVL.

Judged by abundance, this clonotype is medium-sized. V gene TRBV25-1 combines with J gene TRBJ2-3, with 9 bases that match TRBD1. The CDR3 is made up of 17 amino acids. The V and J ends lost 5 bases and 2 bases, in that order; junction bases with no gene match: 11. The germline V gene has CDR1 MGHDK and CDR2 SYGVNS. The CDR3 is CASSQAGQGFDTDTQYF. Written as DNA, the CDR3 is TGTGCCAGCAGTCAAGCGGGACAGGGATTTGACACAGATACGCAGTATTTT.

The sample holds a few counts of this clonotype. Given a much more abundant clone one base away, this may be a read error. The J gene is TRBJ2-1, the V gene TRBV12-3 or TRBV12-4, with a weak D call TRBD2 (7 bases). The CDR3 has 14 amino acids. V was clipped by 3 bases and J by 9 bases, with 15 bases between them. The CDR3 DNA reads as TGTGCCAGCAGTTTGGGGGGGGGCTTATGTGAGCAGTTCTTC. Its translation is CASSLGGGLCEQFF.

Regarding this clonotype: One junction end disagrees with the germline gene, perhaps due to a read error. The chain joins TRBV9 to TRBJ1-1; D gene ambiguous. The CDR3 consists of 15 residues. Looked up from germline, CDR1 is SGDLS and CDR2 is YYNGEE. CDR3: CASSVFTGPNNEAFF. CDR3 DNA: TGTGCCAGCAGCGTATTCACCGGGCCAAACAATGAAGCTTTCTTT.

This clonotype was counted many times. It may be a read error: a sequence one base away is much more abundant. The V and J genes are TRBV6-5 and TRBJ1-2; 7 bases are shared with TRBD1. CDR1 and CDR2 (germline): MNHEY, SVGAGI. The CDR3 contains 12 residues. In DNA, the CDR3 is TGTGCCAGCAGATCCAGGGGGGAGGGCTGCACCTTC. It translates to CASRSRGEGCTF.

The chain recombines TRBV20-1 with TRBJ1-5, with 7 bases aligning to TRBD1. V shed 6 bases and J 7 bases; nucleotides not matched to a gene: 12. The CDR3 is 14 residues long. CDR1 DFQATT and CDR2 SNEGSKA come from the germline V gene (reference sequence). As DNA, the CDR3 is TGCAGTGCCTTTCCCGGACAGGAGTGGCAGCCCCAGCATTTT. It yields the protein CSAFPGQEWQPQHF.

This clonotype was detected many times. The genes are TRBV9 and TRBJ1-2; no clear D. Trimming pared 4 bases from V and 3 bases from J, leaving 19 bases between. CDR1 SGDLS and CDR2 YYNGEE come from the germline V gene. The CDR3 has 16 amino acids. The CDR3 DNA follows: TGTGCCAGCAGCCTACGCCGGGGTGGGAGACACTATGGCTACACCTTC. It translates to CASSLRRGGRHYGYTF.

This clonotype was recorded at least ten times. Mismatch with germline at one junction end may stem from a read error. The chain combines TRBV20-1 with TRBJ2-1, with 7 nucleotides matching TRBD1. This CDR3 region has 16 residues. CDR1 is DFQATT, CDR2 SNEGSKA, per germline (reference sequence). CDR3 bases: TGCAGTGCTCGAGACAGGGCTACAGGGAACTACAATGAGCAGTTCTTC. Translated, it gives CSARDRATGNYNEQFF.